Following are 25 T cell receptor beta chains from one sample sequenced in a study of cytomegalovirus exposure and HLA in healthy donors. 60 Vbeta and 13 Jbeta primers were used in PCR. Clones were sequenced by immunoSEQ multiplex PCR, and TCRdb holds only the in-frame ones, with some missing. The table includes 150,000 or so clones, about 74% detected once. Sequenced input: PBMCs. Receptors originate from a male donor in good health and CMV-seronegative.

J is TRBJ1-5 and V is TRBV2; D unresolved. This CDR3 is built from 18 residues. Germline V gene data show CDR1 as SNHLY and CDR2 as FYNNEI. Trimming took off 4 bases at V and 0 bases at J, with 19 bases between the two ends. The chain's CDR3 is CASSVNPNILGSNQPQHF. The DNA of the CDR3 is TGTGCCAGCAGTGTCAACCCCAACATCCTTGGTAGCAATCAGCCCCAGCATTTT.

The chain links TRBV18 to TRBJ1-1, with D hard to call. The CDR3 has 16 amino acids. Germline CDR1 is KGHSH and CDR2 is LQKENI. Trimming pared 3 bases from V and 1 base from J, leaving 15 bases between. CDR3 loop: CASSPVVVGPNTEAFF. The CDR3 region has the DNA TGTGCCAGCTCACCCGTGGTCGTGGGCCCGAACACTGAAGCTTTCTTT.

The chain uses TRBV27 and TRBJ2-2, with 9 bases that match TRBD1. Germline lookup yields CDR1 MNHEY and CDR2 SMNVEV (reference sequence). This CDR3 has 15 residues. J gave up 1 base and V 3 bases, and 0 bases lay outside the gene matches. CDR3 in amino acids: CASSLGQGNTGELFF. CDR3 nucleotides: TGTGCCAGCAGTTTGGGACAGGGGAACACCGGGGAGCTGTTTTTT.

The chain has TRBV29-1 and TRBJ2-5, with 8 bases fitting TRBD2. V dropped 5 bases and J dropped 5; count of bases not matched to a gene: 4. The CDR3 sequence is 12 residues long. The V gene's germline CDR1 is SQVTM and CDR2 ANQGSEA. CDR3 in amino acids: CSVTAGVETQYF. DNA of the CDR3: TGCAGCGTTACAGCGGGAGTGGAGACCCAGTACTTC.

In the case of this clone: The germline gene is not matched at one end of the junction; a read error may be the cause. The chain employs TRBV18 and TRBJ1-4; D gene unclear. Germline V gene lookup returns CDR1 KGHSH and CDR2 LQKENI. The CDR3 is made up of 15 amino acids. CDR3: CASSELARANEELFF. The CDR3 DNA is TGTGCCAGCTCAGAGTTAGCGAGAGCTAATGAAGAACTGTTTTTT.

This clone was detected only once. The chain uses TRBV27 and TRBJ1-2, with unresolved D. V was cut by 5 bases and J by 6 bases, with 16 bases left in between. The CDR3 consists of 14 residues. CDR1 and CDR2 from the germline V gene are MNHEY and SMNVEV (reference sequence). CDR3 DNA sequence: TGTGCCAGCAGTCTTTCCGGGAGGTCCCATGGCTACACCTTC. Its protein is CASSLSGRSHGYTF.

This clone occurred once. The chain is built from TRBV18 and TRBJ1-4; D is ambiguous. CDR3 size: 14 residues. V was pared by 0 bases and J by 5 bases, with 7 bases between. CDR1 is KGHSH and CDR2 is LQKENI in the germline V gene. As DNA, the CDR3 is TGTGCCAGCTCACCACCTGGCAGAAATGAAAAACTGTTTTTT. Its translation: CASSPPGRNEKLFF. The whole variable domain, remainder taken from reference TRBV18 and TRBJ1-4, is NAGVMQNPRHLVRRRGQEARLRCSPMKGHSHVYWYRQLPEEGLKFMVYLQKENIIDESGMPKERFSAEFPKEGPSILRIQQVVRGDSAAYFCASSPPGRNEKLFFGSGTQLSVL.

Details on this clone: Because the CDR3's place on the DNA is in doubt, the DNA is left out and the CDR3 is given as listed by TCRdb. J is TRBJ2-6 and V is TRBV7-8; TRBD2, the D gene given by the table, was not confirmed from the DNA. The CDR3 extends over 20 residues, inclusive of both ends. CDR1 is SGHVS and CDR2 is FQNEAQ in the germline V gene. The chain's CDR3 is CASSFSGQAGDRSGANVLTF.

This chain connects TRBV9 to TRBJ2-2; a weak D match, TRBD2 (5 bases). Germline V lookup: CDR1 SGDLS, CDR2 YYNGEE. V lost 2 bases and J 6 bases, leaving 20 bases between the germline ends. The CDR3 runs 17 residues. The CDR3 bases are TGTGCCAGCAGCGTCACCACCGGGGTAATCCCCCCCGGGGAGCTGTTTTTT. Protein: CASSVTTGVIPPGELFF.

This clone came up once. The rearrangement joins TRBV4-1 to TRBJ2-1; D may be TRBD2 (5 bases). This CDR3 has 16 residues. Trimming removed 1 base at V and 4 bases at J, with 14 bases between. The germline CDR1 and CDR2 sequences are MGHRA and YSYEKL. CDR3 nucleotide sequence: TGCGCCAGCAGCCAAGTGGGGTTAGCGTCGTACAATGAGCAGTTCTTC. Translation gives CASSQVGLASYNEQFF.

This clone was seen just once. The chain uses TRBV7-2 and TRBJ2-7; 8 bases match TRBD1. J was trimmed by 4 bases and V by 1 base; bases with no gene match: 6. The CDR3 is 15 amino acids. The germline V gene encodes CDR1 SGHTA and CDR2 FQGNSA. DNA for the CDR3: TGTGCCAGCAGCTTAGGCGCAGGGGGCGAGTACGAGCAGTACTTC. Protein sequence: CASSLGAGGEYEQYF.

The CDR3 spells CAISPGTRETQYF. For the CDR3, the DNA is TGTGCCATCAGTCCCGGGACTAGGGAGACCCAGTACTTC. The gene calls are TRBV10-3 and TRBJ2-5; 8 nucleotides match TRBD2. V shed 5 bases, J shed 5 bases, and the junction held 4 bases outside the gene matches. Germline assignment: CDR1 ENHRY and CDR2 SYGVKD. The CDR3 runs 13 residues.

The rearrangement uses TRBV11-2 and TRBJ1-3; TRBD1 matches 10 bases. The V segment lost 3 bases and the J segment 4 bases; nucleotides outside the gene matches: 3. The CDR3 extends over 15 amino acids. Germline V CDR1 and CDR2: SGHAT, FQNNGV. The CDR3 is CASSFPGQGGNTIYF. In DNA, the CDR3 is TGTGCCAGCAGCTTCCCGGGACAGGGGGGAAACACCATATATTTT. Variable domain in full (rest from reference TRBV11-2 and TRBJ1-3): EAGVAQSPRYKIIEKRQSVAFWCNPISGHATLYWYQQILGQGPKLLIQFQNNGVVDDSQLPKDRFSAERLKGVDSTLKIQPAKLEDSAVYLCASSFPGQGGNTIYFGEGSWLTVV.

The chain is built from TRBV20-1 and TRBJ2-7, with D possibly matching TRBD1 (6 bases). The CDR3 runs to 11 residues. The germline V gene has CDR1 DFQATT and CDR2 SNEGSKA (reference sequence). V was shortened by 5 bases and J by 12 bases, with 17 bases between the two germline ends. Here the CDR3 reads CSAPKTGLGYF. CDR3 sequence (DNA): TGCAGTGCTCCTAAGACAGGCCTAGGGTACTTC.

The rearrangement uses TRBV27 and TRBJ2-1; D unclear. The germline V and J ends were trimmed by 3 bases and 2 bases, with 17 bases remaining between them. The CDR3 has 17 residues. Germline V gene data show CDR1 as MNHEY and CDR2 as SMNVEV (reference sequence). Here the CDR3 reads CASSFWARAGAYNEQFF. DNA of the CDR3: TGTGCCAGCAGTTTTTGGGCCCGTGCCGGCGCCTACAATGAGCAGTTCTTC.

This chain joins TRBV7-2 and TRBJ2-1; D is possibly TRBD2 (6 bases). The germline V and J ends were trimmed by 2 bases and 3 bases, with 14 bases remaining between them. Germline V lookup: CDR1 SGHTA, CDR2 FQGNSA. The CDR3 runs 16 residues. The CDR3 bases are TGTGCCAGCAGCTTATTGGGGGGAGTTGACTACAATGAGCAGTTCTTC. Amino acids: CASSLLGGVDYNEQFF. The entire variable domain, with the rest obtained from reference TRBV7-2 and TRBJ2-1, is as follows: GAGVSQSPSNKVTEKGKDVELRCDPISGHTALYWYRQSLGQGLEFLIYFQGNSAPDKSGLPSDRFSAERTGGSVSTLTIQRTQQEDSAVYLCASSLLGGVDYNEQFFGPGTRLTVL.

This clone was observed a handful of times. The rearrangement links TRBV2 to TRBJ2-4, with D possibly matching TRBD1 (7 bases). V was clipped by 3 bases and J by 5 bases, with 14 bases between them. The CDR3 has 15 amino acids. Looked up from germline, CDR1 is SNHLY and CDR2 is FYNNEI. CDR3 amino acids: CASSEGGGQENIQYF. CDR3 bases: TGTGCCAGCAGTGAGGGGGGCGGACAGGAAAACATTCAGTACTTC.

This chain connects TRBV30 to TRBJ1-1; possibly TRBD1 for D (6 bases). The germline V gene has CDR1 GTSNPN and CDR2 SVGIG (reference sequence). This CDR3 is 14 amino acids long. Trimming took off 4 bases at V and 5 bases at J, with 17 bases between the two ends. The CDR3 spells CAWIFTGGRTEAFF. The CDR3, as DNA: TGTGCCTGGATCTTCACGGGGGGGCGGACTGAAGCTTTCTTT.

The sample holds one count of this clone. CDR3 protein: CASSYRGAFVAKETQYF. In DNA, the CDR3 is TGTGCCAGCAGCTATCGGGGGGCGTTTGTTGCCAAAGAGACCCAGTACTTC. This rearrangement joins TRBV7-8 to TRBJ2-5, with D tentatively TRBD2 (7 bases). Germline V lookup: CDR1 SGHVS, CDR2 FQNEAQ. Deletions cut 4 bases from V and 3 bases from J, with 21 bases between. The CDR3 spans 17 residues.

The chain links TRBV11-2 to TRBJ2-7; 7 positions match TRBD2. This CDR3 is built from 14 residues. Germline V gene lookup returns CDR1 SGHAT and CDR2 FQNNGV. V was clipped by 5 bases and J by 0 bases; unmatched bases: 4. The CDR3 is CASSPGGFSYEQYF. CDR3 nucleotide sequence: TGTGCCAGCAGCCCCGGGGGGTTCTCCTACGAGCAGTACTTC. The full variable domain, its missing parts supplied by reference TRBV11-2 and TRBJ2-7, is EAGVAQSPRYKIIEKRQSVAFWCNPISGHATLYWYQQILGQGPKLLIQFQNNGVVDDSQLPKDRFSAERLKGVDSTLKIQPAKLEDSAVYLCASSPGGFSYEQYFGPGTRLTVT.

V and J are TRBV5-5 and TRBJ1-2, with D unresolved. The germline CDR1 and CDR2 sequences are SGHKS and YYEKEE (reference sequence). The CDR3 sequence is 13 residues long. The V end lost 4 bases, the J end lost 6 bases, and 13 bases lay between the germline ends. The CDR3 reads CASSNRDNHGYTF. The CDR3 DNA is TGTGCCAGCAGCAACCGGGATAATCATGGCTACACCTTC.

This clone was observed a few times. The chain carries TRBV15 and TRBJ1-2; tentatively, D is TRBD1 (5 bases). CDR3 length equals 14 residues. V gave up 1 base and J gave up 1 base, with 7 bases separating them. Germline CDR1 and CDR2: LNHNV and YYDKDF (reference sequence). The CDR3 sequence is CATSRGQGNYGYTF. Written as DNA, the CDR3 is TGTGCCACCAGCAGAGGTCAGGGTAACTATGGCTACACCTTC.

The chain joins TRBV10-3 to TRBJ1-5; D possibly corresponds to TRBD1 (6 bases). Trimming took off 6 bases at V and 3 bases at J, with 9 bases between the two ends. Germline loops: CDR1 ENHRY, CDR2 SYGVKD. The CDR3 covers 13 residues. DNA for the CDR3: TGTGCCATCAGCAACAGGGACAATCAGCCCCAGCATTTT. As protein: CAISNRDNQPQHF.

The table lists this clone with a few counts. The rearrangement uses TRBV2 and TRBJ1-2; 9 bases line up with TRBD1. The CDR3 consists of 17 residues. V shed 5 bases, J shed 7 bases, and the junction held 17 bases outside the gene matches. Germline V CDR1 and CDR2: SNHLY, FYNNEI. CDR3: CASSPTARQQGAGGYTF. The CDR3 DNA follows: TGTGCCAGCAGTCCCACCGCTCGGCAACAGGGGGCAGGTGGCTACACCTTC.

J is TRBJ2-5 and V is TRBV19, with D possibly matching TRBD2 (6 bases). Germline CDR1 and CDR2: LNHDA and SQIVND (reference sequence). The CDR3 loop spans 16 amino acids. V shed 6 bases and J shed 3 bases, with 20 bases lying between them. The CDR3 sequence is CASSSARQAGKETQYF. CDR3 in DNA: TGTGCCAGTAGCTCAGCGCGGCAGGCGGGGAAAGAGACCCAGTACTTC.